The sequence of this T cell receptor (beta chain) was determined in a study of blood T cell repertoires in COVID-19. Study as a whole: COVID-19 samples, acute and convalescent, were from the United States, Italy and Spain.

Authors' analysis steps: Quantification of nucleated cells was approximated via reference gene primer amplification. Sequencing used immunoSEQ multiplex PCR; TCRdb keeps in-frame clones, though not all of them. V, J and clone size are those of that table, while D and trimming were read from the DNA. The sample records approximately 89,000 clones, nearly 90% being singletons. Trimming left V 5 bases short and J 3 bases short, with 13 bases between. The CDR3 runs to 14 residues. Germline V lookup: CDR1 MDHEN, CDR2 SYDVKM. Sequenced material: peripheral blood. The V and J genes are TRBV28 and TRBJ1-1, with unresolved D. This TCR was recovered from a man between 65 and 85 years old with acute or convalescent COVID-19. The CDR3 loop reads CASSAPPIDTEAFF. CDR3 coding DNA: TGTGCCAGCAGTGCGCCACCAATCGACACTGAAGCTTTCTTT.